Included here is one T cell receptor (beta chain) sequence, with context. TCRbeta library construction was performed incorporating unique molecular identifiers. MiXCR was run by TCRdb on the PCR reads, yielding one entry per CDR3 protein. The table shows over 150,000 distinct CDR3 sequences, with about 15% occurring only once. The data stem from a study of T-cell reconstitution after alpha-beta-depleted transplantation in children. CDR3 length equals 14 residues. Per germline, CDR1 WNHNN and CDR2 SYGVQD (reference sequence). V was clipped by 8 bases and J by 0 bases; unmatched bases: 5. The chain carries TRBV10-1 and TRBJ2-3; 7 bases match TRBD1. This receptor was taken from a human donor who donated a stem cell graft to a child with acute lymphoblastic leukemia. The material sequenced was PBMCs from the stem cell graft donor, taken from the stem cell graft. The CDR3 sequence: CASARTGSTDTQYF. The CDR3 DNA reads TGCGCCAGCGCTCGGACAGGAAGCACAGATACGCAGTATTTT.